This T cell receptor beta chain was sequenced in a study of T cells in women clearing cervical HPV infection. Sequenced by immunoSEQ multiplex PCR; TCRdb stores in-frame clones only, minus some. Its table lists approximately 44,000 clones. Comments on this clone: The DNA ends 3 residues before the CDR3 does, and the rest of the CDR3 is filled in from the germline J gene.

In germline, CDR1 is SGHTA, CDR2 FQGNSA. V was trimmed by 3 bases and J by 4 bases, leaving 13 bases between them. CDR3 length: 15 amino acids. This clonotype was obtained from a woman between 18 and 75 years old with a cervical HPV16 infection that either progressed to CIN3+ or cleared (not recorded which). Specimen: blood buffy coat. V gene TRBV7-2 combines with J gene TRBJ1-3; D might be TRBD1 (6 bases). The part of the CDR3 DNA that was read is TGTGCCAGCAGCTTGCAGGGGCGAGAGGGAAACACC. This sequence encodes CASSLQGREGNT. The complete CDR3 reads CASSLQGREGNTIYF.